Below are 30 T cell receptor beta chains sequenced from a single sample in a study of T cell responses to AZD1222 COVID-19 vaccine. Clones were read by immunoSEQ multiplex PCR, and TCRdb kept only the in-frame ones, dropping some. The sample consists of 7,500 to 9,000 clones, around 89% of them appearing once. This specimen was peripheral blood, taken 28 days after the second AZD1222 dose. The origin of the receptors is an adult who received the AZD1222 COVID-19 vaccine.

The chain joins TRBV18 to TRBJ1-1; D uncertain. The CDR3 has 13 amino acids. The V gene's germline CDR1 is KGHSH and CDR2 LQKENI. Trimming shortened V by 6 bases and J by 0 bases, and 8 bases separated the two germline ends. CDR3 nucleotides: TGTGCCAGCTCGCTAGGGATGAACACTGAAGCTTTCTTT. It encodes CASSLGMNTEAFF.

This chain connects TRBV4-2 to TRBJ2-7, with 8 bases fitting TRBD1. CDR1 LGHNA and CDR2 YNFKEQ come from the germline V gene. The CDR3 length is 15 residues. The junction had 2 bases not matched to a gene; V was cut back by 1 base and J by 0 bases. CDR3 residues: CASSQGTGFSYEQYF. The CDR3, as DNA: TGTGCCAGCAGCCAAGGGACAGGGTTCTCCTACGAGCAGTACTTC.

The chain is built from TRBV9 and TRBJ1-1; no reliable D call. V dropped 0 bases and J dropped 1 base, with 10 bases sitting between them. This CDR3 comprises 15 residues. Germline V gene data show CDR1 as SGDLS and CDR2 as YYNGEE. CDR3 sequence reads: CASSVGISPNTEAFF. The CDR3 region has the DNA TGTGCCAGCAGCGTAGGTATCAGCCCGAACACTGAAGCTTTCTTT. Full variable domain (remainder filled in from reference TRBV9 and TRBJ1-1): DSGVTQTPKHLITATGQRVTLRCSPRSGDLSVYWYQQSLDQGLQFLIQYYNGEERAKGNILERFSAQQFPDLHSELNLSSLELGDSALYFCASSVGISPNTEAFFGQGTRLTVV.

This CDR3 reads CSGQGNYGYTF. The CDR3 DNA reads as TGCAGTGGTCAGGGAAACTATGGCTACACCTTC. The chain links TRBV20-1 to TRBJ1-2, with D perhaps matching TRBD1 (5 bases). Trimming shortened V by 7 bases and J by 2 bases, and 8 bases separated the two germline ends. This CDR3 contains 11 residues. CDR1 is DFQATT, CDR2 SNEGSKA, per germline (reference sequence).

The table lists this clone with a count of one. J is TRBJ2-7 and V is TRBV14; D might be TRBD1 or TRBD2, each matching 5 bases. This CDR3 has 17 residues. V was pared by 1 base and J by 5 bases, with 21 bases between. Germline CDR1 SGHDN, CDR2 FVKESK. The CDR3: CASSQAEGQWNGNEQYF. CDR3 in DNA: TGTGCCAGCAGCCAAGCCGAGGGGCAGTGGAACGGGAACGAGCAGTACTTC.

The chain links TRBV25-1 to TRBJ1-1; D not resolved. In germline, CDR1 is MGHDK, CDR2 SYGVNS. The CDR3 length is 13 residues. V lost 3 bases to trimming and J lost 2 bases, with 7 bases between them. The CDR3 region has the DNA TGTGCCAGCAGTGATAGAGTAAACACTGAAGCTTTCTTT. Amino acids: CASSDRVNTEAFF.

The rearrangement links TRBV18 to TRBJ1-1; 7 bases line up with TRBD1. CDR3 length: 14 residues. The germline V gene has CDR1 KGHSH and CDR2 LQKENI. Trimming at V came to 1 base and at J to 3 bases, leaving 2 bases not matched to a gene. Here the CDR3 reads CASSPQGADTEAFF. The CDR3, as DNA: TGTGCCAGCTCACCACAGGGGGCAGACACTGAAGCTTTCTTT. The full variable domain, in which reference TRBV18 and TRBJ1-1 provide the parts outside the CDR3, is NAGVMQNPRHLVRRRGQEARLRCSPMKGHSHVYWYRQLPEEGLKFMVYLQKENIIDESGMPKERFSAEFPKEGPSILRIQQVVRGDSAAYFCASSPQGADTEAFFGQGTRLTVV.

The J gene is TRBJ1-3, the V gene TRBV10-3; no clear D gene. Germline lookup yields CDR1 ENHRY and CDR2 SYGVKD. The CDR3 runs 15 residues. V shed 3 bases and J shed 0 bases, with 9 bases lying between them. CDR3: CAISDRLISGNTIYF. In nucleotides, the CDR3 is TGTGCCATCAGTGACAGACTCATCTCTGGAAACACCATATATTTT.

The chain is built from TRBV7-2 and TRBJ2-3; TRBD1 or TRBD2 may be the D gene (7 bases each). The V gene's germline CDR1 is SGHTA and CDR2 FQGNSA. CDR3 length equals 18 residues. Trimming left V 2 bases short and J 0 bases short, with 18 bases between. The CDR3 DNA reads TGTGCCAGCAGCTTATATTTCCAGGGGGGGCGAAGCACAGATACGCAGTATTTT. Translated: CASSLYFQGGRSTDTQYF.

The chain recombines TRBV5-4 with TRBJ1-1, with 7 bases matching TRBD1. Germline CDR1 and CDR2: SGHNT and YYREEE (reference sequence). This CDR3 is built from 15 residues. V gave up 3 bases and J gave up 5 bases; unmatched junction bases: 10. CDR3 in amino acids: CASSSGQAQGTEAFF. In nucleotides, the CDR3 is TGTGCCAGCAGCTCAGGACAGGCCCAGGGAACTGAAGCTTTCTTT. The whole variable domain, filled in from reference TRBV5-4 and TRBJ1-1, reads ETGVTQSPTHLIKTRGQQVTLRCSSQSGHNTVSWYQQALGQGPQFIFQYYREEENGRGNFPPRFSGLQFPNYSSELNVNALELDDSALYLCASSSGQAQGTEAFFGQGTRLTVV.

The genes are TRBV6-5 and TRBJ2-7, with 11 bases aligning to TRBD2. The CDR3 spans 14 residues. Germline loops: CDR1 MNHEY, CDR2 SVGAGI. J was trimmed by 2 bases and V by 6 bases; bases with no gene match: 3. This CDR3 reads CASRRLAGTYEQYF. DNA for the CDR3: TGTGCCAGCAGAAGACTAGCGGGAACCTACGAGCAGTACTTC.

The chain recombines TRBV7-7 with TRBJ2-1; D not resolved. The CDR3 runs 14 residues. Germline CDR1 and CDR2: SSHAT and FNYEAQ (reference sequence). The V gene lost 0 bases and the J gene lost 9 bases, with 12 bases spanning the gap. The CDR3 spells CASSLAPLGPEQFF. In nucleotides, the CDR3 is TGTGCCAGCAGCTTAGCTCCCCTCGGGCCTGAGCAGTTCTTC.

The rearrangement links TRBV6-2 or TRBV6-3 to TRBJ1-1, with 7 bases that match TRBD1. There are 15 residues in the CDR3. Trimming removed 2 bases from V and 10 bases from J; junction bases left unmatched: 13. CDR1 is MNHEY and CDR2 is SVGEGT in the germline V gene. Written as DNA, the CDR3 is TGTGCCAGCAGTTACCGACAGGGCTTGGAAGATGGAGCTTTCTTT. The encoded protein is CASSYRQGLEDGAFF.

The count of this clone is one. This chain links TRBV7-2 with TRBJ2-5, with unresolved D. V lost 5 bases and J 5 bases, leaving 18 bases between the germline ends. There are 15 residues in the CDR3. Germline V gene lookup returns CDR1 SGHTA and CDR2 FQGNSA. The CDR3 sequence is CASSPLPASWETQYF. CDR3 DNA sequence: TGTGCCAGCAGCCCCCTCCCTGCTAGTTGGGAGACCCAGTACTTC.

This sequence joins TRBV18 and TRBJ2-7, with TRBD1 as a possible D gene (6 bases). V was pared by 0 bases and J by 1 base, with 13 bases between. The germline gives CDR1 KGHSH, CDR2 LQKENI. CDR3 length: 16 residues. Here the CDR3 reads CASSPPSRGRSYEQYF. The CDR3 coding sequence is TGTGCCAGCTCACCACCGAGCAGGGGTAGGTCCTACGAGCAGTACTTC.

The chain links TRBV5-1 to TRBJ2-5; tentatively, D is TRBD1 or TRBD2 (7 bases each). CDR1 and CDR2 from the germline V gene are SGHRS and YFSETQ. The ends were cut back, 0 bases at V and 5 bases at J, with 17 bases in the middle. This CDR3 comprises 16 residues. In DNA form, the CDR3 reads TGCGCCAGCAGCTTGGACCCAGGGGGGGTTACGGAGACCCAGTACTTC. Its translation is CASSLDPGGVTETQYF.

V and J are TRBV9 and TRBJ1-3, with D perhaps matching TRBD1 (6 bases). Germline V lookup: CDR1 SGDLS, CDR2 YYNGEE. CDR3 length equals 14 residues. V was cut by 2 bases and J by 3 bases, with 9 bases left in between. The chain's CDR3 is CASSVTDSGNTIYF. CDR3 nucleotide sequence: TGTGCCAGCAGCGTCACGGACAGTGGAAACACCATATATTTT.

The chain employs TRBV15 and TRBJ2-1, with 7 bases identical to TRBD1. In germline, CDR1 is LNHNV, CDR2 YYDKDF (reference sequence). With V trimmed by 2 bases and J by 1 base, 2 bases remained unmatched. The CDR3 covers 15 residues. Written as DNA, the CDR3 is TGTGCCACCAGCAGATTGACAGGGTCCTACAATGAGCAGTTCTTC. Residues: CATSRLTGSYNEQFF.

V is TRBV7-6 and J is TRBJ1-5, with 8 positions matching TRBD1. V lost 4 bases and J lost 0; bases outside the gene matches: 11. Germline loops: CDR1 SGHVS, CDR2 FNYEAQ. This CDR3 has 18 amino acids. CDR3 loop: CASSSTPGTGYSNQPQHF. Here the CDR3 DNA reads TGTGCCAGCAGCTCAACTCCCGGGACAGGCTATAGCAATCAGCCCCAGCATTTT. Based on the CDR3 plus reference TRBV7-6 and TRBJ1-5, the full variable domain is GAGVSQSPRYKVTKRGQDVALRCDPISGHVSLYWYRQALGQGPEFLTYFNYEAQQDKSGLPNDRFSAERPEGSISTLTIQRTEQRDSAMYRCASSSTPGTGYSNQPQHFGDGTRLSIL.

The chain has TRBV20-1 and TRBJ2-5; no firm D call. In germline, CDR1 is DFQATT, CDR2 SNEGSKA (reference sequence). Trimming removed 3 bases at V and 7 bases at J, with 18 bases between. This CDR3 contains 14 residues. Written as DNA, the CDR3 is TGCAGTGCTAGTAAGGTCTACCGGTTCGGGACCCAGTACTTC. It yields the protein CSASKVYRFGTQYF.

The chain has TRBV28 and TRBJ1-6; D remains unclear. CDR3 length equals 12 residues. The germline CDR1 and CDR2 sequences are MDHEN and SYDVKM. With 6 bases removed from V and 7 bases from J, the gap between germline ends came to 7 bases. CDR3 in amino acids: CASSTLNSPLHF. The CDR3 DNA reads as TGTGCCAGCAGCACCCTAAATTCACCCCTCCACTTT.

As to this clone: This CDR3 is also generated by other DNA sequences in the sample. The chain has TRBV5-4 and TRBJ2-7, with D possibly TRBD1 on 7 matching bases. V gave up 4 bases and J gave up 0 bases, with 14 bases separating them. This CDR3 contains 15 residues. Germline values: CDR1 SGHNT, CDR2 YYREEE (reference sequence). The CDR3 coding sequence is TGTGCCAGCAGCCGCGGGACAGTGAGCTCCTACGAGCAGTACTTC. Translated, it gives CASSRGTVSSYEQYF.

The chain has TRBV28 and TRBJ1-5; possibly TRBD1 for D (5 bases). This CDR3 region has 13 residues. The germline V gene has CDR1 MDHEN and CDR2 SYDVKM. The ends were cut back, 7 bases at V and 7 bases at J, with 14 bases in the middle. The DNA for the CDR3 is TGTGCCAGCACCCGGGCGCGGGGGCAGCCCCAGCATTTT. Encoded protein: CASTRARGQPQHF.

The chain combines TRBV4-2 with TRBJ1-6; D ambiguous. The V gene's germline CDR1 is LGHNA and CDR2 YNFKEQ. Between the trimmed V and J ends, which lost 0 bases and 10 bases, there was a span of 10 bases. The CDR3 totals 14 residues. The CDR3 loop is CASSQDGRSSPLHF. Here the CDR3 DNA reads TGTGCCAGCAGCCAAGATGGCCGCTCCTCACCCCTCCACTTT.

The chain joins TRBV14 to TRBJ1-1; no definite D call. The CDR3 is made up of 15 amino acids. Germline-derived CDR1 and CDR2 are SGHDN and FVKESK. The V end lost 4 bases, the J end lost 1 base, and 13 bases lay between the germline ends. CDR3 region: CASSLNRAANTEAFF. The CDR3 DNA is TGTGCCAGCAGCCTAAACCGGGCCGCGAACACTGAAGCTTTCTTT.

The chain carries TRBV4-2 and TRBJ1-6; D is ambiguous. V lost 2 bases, J lost 3 bases, and 14 bases lay in between. CDR1 and CDR2 (germline): LGHNA, YNFKEQ. The CDR3 is 17 amino acids. The CDR3 protein is CASSQIRARDYNSPLHF. The CDR3 DNA sequence: TGTGCCAGCAGCCAAATCCGGGCCCGTGACTATAATTCACCCCTCCACTTT.

This chain links TRBV9 with TRBJ2-7, with a possible D match to TRBD1 (6 bases). The germline CDR1 and CDR2 sequences are SGDLS and YYNGEE. This CDR3 is 15 amino acids long. The ends were cut back, 0 bases at V and 0 bases at J, with 10 bases in the middle. The CDR3 reads CASSVGGGTSYEQYF. CDR3 sequence (DNA): TGTGCCAGCAGCGTAGGTGGGGGCACCTCCTACGAGCAGTACTTC.

This chain links TRBV27 with TRBJ2-5; 10 nucleotides align to TRBD2. The CDR3 loop spans 16 amino acids. The germline CDR1 and CDR2 sequences are MNHEY and SMNVEV (reference sequence). Losses at the gene ends were 0 bases for V and 1 base for J; bases not matched to a gene: 2. In DNA form, the CDR3 reads TGTGCCAGCAGTTTATCAGTAGCGGGGGGCCAAGAGACCCAGTACTTC. It encodes CASSLSVAGGQETQYF.

The chain has TRBV28 and TRBJ1-5; 7 bases align to TRBD1. Germline V gene sequence: CDR1 MDHEN, CDR2 SYDVKM. CDR3 size: 14 residues. V was pared by 6 bases and J by 4 bases, with 6 bases of the junction left unmatched. In nucleotides, the CDR3 is TGTGCCAGCAGCGTTGACAGGGAAAATCAGCCCCAGCATTTT. Translated: CASSVDRENQPQHF.

Written as DNA, the CDR3 is TGTGCCAGCTCACCTGGGGCCGGGACTAGTAGCGATGAGCAGTTCTTC. Translating gives CASSPGAGTSSDEQFF. The chain links TRBV18 to TRBJ2-1; 8 bases fit TRBD2. Germline lookup yields CDR1 KGHSH and CDR2 LQKENI. The CDR3 loop spans 16 amino acids. V was clipped by 3 bases and J by 8 bases; unmatched bases: 12.